There are many counts of the clone carrying this T cell receptor (beta chain). What it binds is unknown. Germline V gene lookup returns CDR1 DFQATT and CDR2 SNEGSKA (reference sequence). Trimming left V 4 bases short and J 11 bases short, with 11 bases between. This CDR3 spans 10 amino acids. Hyperthyroidism in these 18- to 65-year-old patients was newly diagnosed, lasting under 2 months. These data are taken from a study of Graves' ophthalmopathy and Graves' hyperthyroidism. Study outcomes and limitations: Its predictions of ophthalmopathy progression gave the model 65% to 71% sensitivity and 72.22% specificity.

As the template, RNA transcripts were used to amplify TCR beta CDR3 regions. HTBI primers were employed in first-round RT-PCR, then a second-round multiplex PCR followed. TCRdb independently ran MiXCR on the multiplex PCR reads; one entry per CDR3 protein. The sample consists of about 550,000 distinct CDR3 sequences, roughly 40% of them appearing once. The TCR comes from an adult man with Graves' hyperthyroidism. This chain joins TRBV20-1 and TRBJ1-1; the D gene is possibly TRBD1 (5 bases). The sequenced sample consisted of peripheral blood or thyroid tissue (not recorded which). The CDR3: CSAKRDRAFF. The CDR3 DNA reads as TGCAGTGCTAAACGGGACCGGGCTTTCTTT.